A single TCR beta chain is shown here with its context. Compared with germline, one end of the junction differs, possibly owing to a read error. PCR employed 60 Vbeta and 13 Jbeta primers. Some clones are missing from TCRdb's copy, which holds only in-frame ones; the method was immunoSEQ multiplex PCR. This repertoire shows around 130,000 clones, more than 80% found once; its top ten account for less than 7%. These data belong to a study of cytomegalovirus exposure and HLA in healthy donors. Germline CDR1 is MNHNS and CDR2 is SASEGT. This CDR3 region has 12 residues. This receptor was obtained from a woman under 40 in good health and CMV-seropositive. The gene calls are TRBV6-1 and TRBJ2-1; possibly TRBD1 for D (5 bases). The specimen sequenced was PBMCs. Written as DNA, the CDR3 is TGTGCCGGCAGCCACAGGTACAATGAGCAGTTCTTC. It codes for CAGSHRYNEQFF.